Listed here are 7 T cell receptor beta chains from one sample, sequenced in a study of T cell responses to AZD1222 COVID-19 vaccine. TCRdb's table, derived via immunoSEQ multiplex PCR, lists solely in-frame clones and lacks some. This table holds roughly 170,000 clones, under 95% found once. The specimen comprised peripheral blood, sampled 28 days after the second AZD1222 dose. The source of these receptors is an adult who received the AZD1222 COVID-19 vaccine.

The chain couples TRBV5-1 to TRBJ1-2; 7 bases are shared with TRBD1. In germline, CDR1 is SGHRS, CDR2 YFSETQ. The ends lost 4 bases at V and 6 bases at J; junction bases unmatched: 12. The CDR3 has 15 residues. Here the CDR3 DNA reads TGCGCCAGCAGCCCCCCGGGACAGAAAACGCATGGCTACACCTTC. It specifies CASSPPGQKTHGYTF.

The V call is TRBV28, the J call TRBJ1-3; no clear D. Trimming left V 6 bases short and J 0 bases short, with 9 bases between. The CDR3 runs to 14 residues. The germline V gene encodes CDR1 MDHEN and CDR2 SYDVKM. DNA for the CDR3: TGTGCCAGCAGGGTAGTCCACTCTGGAAACACCATATATTTT. Translated: CASRVVHSGNTIYF.

The chain couples TRBV18 to TRBJ1-2; D not resolved. The CDR3 contains 14 residues. The V end lost 6 bases, the J end lost 6 bases, and 17 bases lay between the germline ends. Germline CDR1 reads KGHSH; CDR2 reads LQKENI. The CDR3 region is CASSSTASSHGYTF. The CDR3, as DNA: TGTGCCAGCTCCTCCACCGCTAGCAGCCATGGCTACACCTTC.

V gene TRBV10-2 combines with J gene TRBJ1-3; D might be TRBD1 (6 bases). The CDR3 runs 15 residues. Germline V gene data show CDR1 as WSHSY and CDR2 as SAAADI. The V gene lost 6 bases and the J gene lost 1 base, with 13 bases spanning the gap. The CDR3 sequence: CASSFTGPSGNTIYF. The CDR3 nucleotides are TGCGCCAGCAGCTTTACAGGGCCTTCTGGAAACACCATATATTTT.

The chain links TRBV13 to TRBJ2-3, with a possible D match to TRBD2 (5 bases). Trimming cost V 4 bases and J 6 bases, with 14 bases left between them. The germline V gene encodes CDR1 PRHDT and CDR2 FYEKMQ (reference sequence). The CDR3 runs 14 residues. This CDR3 reads CASSSERRSDTQYF. The CDR3 DNA is TGTGCCAGCAGCTCGGAAAGGAGGAGCGATACGCAGTATTTT.

The chain recombines TRBV2 with TRBJ2-7; D is perhaps TRBD2 (5 bases). Trimming left V 5 bases short and J 4 bases short, with 6 bases between. Germline V gene data show CDR1 as SNHLY and CDR2 as FYNNEI. This CDR3 is built from 11 residues. The CDR3 DNA reads TGTGCCAGCAGTTCGGGGTACGAGCAGTACTTC. Translated, it gives CASSSGYEQYF.

This sequence joins TRBV27 and TRBJ2-7; 7 positions match TRBD2. The V gene end was trimmed by 5 bases and the J gene end by 2 bases; junction bases not matched to a gene: 9. The CDR3 runs to 15 residues. Germline-derived CDR1 and CDR2 are MNHEY and SMNVEV (reference sequence). The CDR3, as DNA: TGTGCCAGCAGTCCCGAAGTAGCGGGCCCCTACGAGCAGTACTTC. Its translation is CASSPEVAGPYEQYF.